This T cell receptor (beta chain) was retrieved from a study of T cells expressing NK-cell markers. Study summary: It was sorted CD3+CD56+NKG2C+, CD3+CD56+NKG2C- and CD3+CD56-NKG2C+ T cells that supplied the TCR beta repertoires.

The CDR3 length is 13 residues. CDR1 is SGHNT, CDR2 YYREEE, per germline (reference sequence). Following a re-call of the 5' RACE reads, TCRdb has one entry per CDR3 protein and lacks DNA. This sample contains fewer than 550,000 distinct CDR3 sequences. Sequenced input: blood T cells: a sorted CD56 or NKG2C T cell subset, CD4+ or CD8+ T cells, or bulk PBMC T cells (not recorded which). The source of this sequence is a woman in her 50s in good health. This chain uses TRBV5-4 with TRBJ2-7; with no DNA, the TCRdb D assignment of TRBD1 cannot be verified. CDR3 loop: CASSEDREDERYF.